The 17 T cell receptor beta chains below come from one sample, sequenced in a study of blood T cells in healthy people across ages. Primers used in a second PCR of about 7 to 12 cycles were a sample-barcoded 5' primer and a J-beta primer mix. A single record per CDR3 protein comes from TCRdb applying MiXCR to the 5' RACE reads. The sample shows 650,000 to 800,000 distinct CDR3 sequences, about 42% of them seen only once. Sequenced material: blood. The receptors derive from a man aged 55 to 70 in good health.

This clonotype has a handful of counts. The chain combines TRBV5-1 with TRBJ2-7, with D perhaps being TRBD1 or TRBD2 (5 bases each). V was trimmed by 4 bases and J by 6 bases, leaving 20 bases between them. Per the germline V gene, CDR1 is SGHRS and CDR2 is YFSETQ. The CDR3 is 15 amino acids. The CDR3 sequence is CASSNTGQGDSEQYF. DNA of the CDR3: TGCGCCAGCAGCAACACTGGGCAGGGAGACTCCGAGCAGTACTTC.

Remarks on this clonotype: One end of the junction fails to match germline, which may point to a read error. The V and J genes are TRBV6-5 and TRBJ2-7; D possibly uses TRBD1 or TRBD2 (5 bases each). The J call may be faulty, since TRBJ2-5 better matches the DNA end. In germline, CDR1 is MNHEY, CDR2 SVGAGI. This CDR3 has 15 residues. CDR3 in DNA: TGTGCCGGCAGACGACAGAAGCCGAGGGTTGGGACCCAGTACTTC. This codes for CAGRRQKPRVGTQYF.

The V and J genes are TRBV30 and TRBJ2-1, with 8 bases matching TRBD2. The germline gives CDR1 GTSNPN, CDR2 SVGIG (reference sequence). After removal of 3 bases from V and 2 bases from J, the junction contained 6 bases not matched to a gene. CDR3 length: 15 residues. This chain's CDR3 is CAWRRGGGTYNEQFF. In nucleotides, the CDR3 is TGTGCCTGGAGGCGTGGCGGGGGGACCTACAATGAGCAGTTCTTC.

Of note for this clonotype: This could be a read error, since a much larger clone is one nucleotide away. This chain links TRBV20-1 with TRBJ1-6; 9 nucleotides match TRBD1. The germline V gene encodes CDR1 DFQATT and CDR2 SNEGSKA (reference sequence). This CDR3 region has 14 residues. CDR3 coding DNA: TGCAGTGCTAGACAGGACAGGGGATACTCACCCTTCCACTTT. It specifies CSARQDRGYSPFHF.

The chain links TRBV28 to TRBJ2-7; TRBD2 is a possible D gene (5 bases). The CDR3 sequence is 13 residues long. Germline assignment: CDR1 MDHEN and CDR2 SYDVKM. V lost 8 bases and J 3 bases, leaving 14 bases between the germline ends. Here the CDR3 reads CASGSGSIYEQYF. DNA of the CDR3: TGTGCCAGCGGATCGGGATCTATCTACGAGCAGTACTTC.

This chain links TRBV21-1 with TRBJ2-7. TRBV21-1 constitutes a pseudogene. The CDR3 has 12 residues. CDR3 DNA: TGTGCCAGCAGCAAAGTCTCCTACGAGCAGTACTTC. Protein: CASSKVSYEQYF.

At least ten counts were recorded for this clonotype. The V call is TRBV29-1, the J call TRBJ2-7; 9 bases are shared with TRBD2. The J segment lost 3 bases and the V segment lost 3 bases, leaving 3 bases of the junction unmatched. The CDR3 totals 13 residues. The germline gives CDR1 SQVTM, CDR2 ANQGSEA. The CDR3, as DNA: TGCAGCGTTGATATTAGCGGGGGCTACGAGCAGTACTTC. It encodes CSVDISGGYEQYF.

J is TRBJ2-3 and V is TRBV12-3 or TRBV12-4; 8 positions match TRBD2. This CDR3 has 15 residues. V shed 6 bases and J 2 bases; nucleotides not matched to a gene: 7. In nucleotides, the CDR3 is TGTGCCAGCAGCCCGCGGGGGGCCGACACAGATACGCAGTATTTT. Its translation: CASSPRGADTDTQYF.

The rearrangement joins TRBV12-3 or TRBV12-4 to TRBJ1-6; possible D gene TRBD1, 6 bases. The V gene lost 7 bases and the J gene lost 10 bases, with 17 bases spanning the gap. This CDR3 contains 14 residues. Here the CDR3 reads CASTLGGAGSPLHF. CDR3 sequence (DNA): TGTGCCAGCACCCTAGGGGGGGCTGGATCACCCCTCCACTTT.

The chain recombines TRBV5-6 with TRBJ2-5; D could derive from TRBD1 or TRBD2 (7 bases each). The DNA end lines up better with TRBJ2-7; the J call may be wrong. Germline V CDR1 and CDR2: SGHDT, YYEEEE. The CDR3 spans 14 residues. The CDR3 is CASKTGTAGFEQYF. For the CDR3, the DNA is TGTGCCAGTAAGACCGGGACAGCGGGGTTCGAGCAGTACTTC.

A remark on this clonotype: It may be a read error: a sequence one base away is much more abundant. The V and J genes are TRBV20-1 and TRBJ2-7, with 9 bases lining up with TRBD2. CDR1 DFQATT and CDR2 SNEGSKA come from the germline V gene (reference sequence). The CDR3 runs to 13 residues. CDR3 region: CSAVAGESYGQYF. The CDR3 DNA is TGCAGTGCTGTAGCGGGGGAGTCCTACGGGCAGTACTTC.

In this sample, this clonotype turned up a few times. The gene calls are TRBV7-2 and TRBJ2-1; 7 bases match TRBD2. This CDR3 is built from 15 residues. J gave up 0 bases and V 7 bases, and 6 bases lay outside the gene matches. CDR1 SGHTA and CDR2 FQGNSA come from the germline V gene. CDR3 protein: CASTPGGYSYNEQFF. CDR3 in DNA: TGTGCCAGCACCCCGGGGGGTTACTCCTACAATGAGCAGTTCTTC.

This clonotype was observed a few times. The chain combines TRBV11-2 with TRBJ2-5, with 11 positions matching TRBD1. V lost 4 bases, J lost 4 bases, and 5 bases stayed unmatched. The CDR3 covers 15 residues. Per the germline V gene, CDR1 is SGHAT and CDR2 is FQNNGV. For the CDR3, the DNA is TGTGCCAGCAGCTCAACCGGGACAGGGGGAGAGACCCAGTACTTC. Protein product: CASSSTGTGGETQYF.

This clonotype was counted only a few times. The CDR3 sequence: CASKDRVNSPLHF. The DNA of the CDR3 is TGTGCCAGCAAAGACAGGGTTAATTCACCCCTCCACTTT. The rearrangement links TRBV2 to TRBJ1-6; TRBD1 agrees at 7 bases. V trimming: 7 bases; J trimming: 6 bases; junction bases outside the gene matches: 3. Germline V gene data show CDR1 as SNHLY and CDR2 as FYNNEI. The CDR3 has 13 amino acids. Full variable domain (remainder filled in from reference TRBV2 and TRBJ1-6): EPEVTQTPSHQVTQMGQEVILRCVPISNHLYFYWYRQILGQKVEFLVSFYNNEISEKSEIFDDQFSVERPDGSNFTLKIRSTKLEDSAMYFCASKDRVNSPLHFGNGTRLTVT.

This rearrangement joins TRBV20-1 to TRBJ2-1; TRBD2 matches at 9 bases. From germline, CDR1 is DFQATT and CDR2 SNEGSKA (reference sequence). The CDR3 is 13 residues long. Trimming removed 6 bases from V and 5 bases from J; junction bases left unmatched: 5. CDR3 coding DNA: TGCAGTGCCGCGACTAGCGGCGACAATGAGCAGTTCTTC. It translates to CSAATSGDNEQFF.

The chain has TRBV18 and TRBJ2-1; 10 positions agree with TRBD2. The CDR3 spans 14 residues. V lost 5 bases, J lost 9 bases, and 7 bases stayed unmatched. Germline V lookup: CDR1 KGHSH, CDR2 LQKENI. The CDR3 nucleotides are TGTGCCAGCTCAGTCACTAGCGGGGTAGGTGAGCAGTTCTTC. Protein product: CASSVTSGVGEQFF. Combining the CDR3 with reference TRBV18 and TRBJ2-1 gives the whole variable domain NAGVMQNPRHLVRRRGQEARLRCSPMKGHSHVYWYRQLPEEGLKFMVYLQKENIIDESGMPKERFSAEFPKEGPSILRIQQVVRGDSAAYFCASSVTSGVGEQFFGPGTRLTVL.

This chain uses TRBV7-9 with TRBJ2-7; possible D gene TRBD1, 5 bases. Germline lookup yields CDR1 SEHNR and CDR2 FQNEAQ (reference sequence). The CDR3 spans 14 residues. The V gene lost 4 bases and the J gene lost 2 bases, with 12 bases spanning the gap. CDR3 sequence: CASSSTDSAYEQYF. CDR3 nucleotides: TGTGCCAGCAGCTCAACTGACAGCGCCTACGAGCAGTACTTC.